These 9 T cell receptor beta chains came from one sample sequenced in a study of T cells after yellow fever vaccination. From the 5' RACE reads, TCRdb called clonotypes with MiXCR, one entry per CDR3 protein. The sample contains under 80,000 distinct CDR3 sequences, approximately 7% of which appear only once. Sequencing used CD8+ T cells sorted from PBMCs, obtained 15 days after the yellow fever booster vaccination. The receptors shown here come from a man younger than 40 who received the YFV17D yellow fever vaccine.

This clonotype was counted ten times or more. The gene calls are TRBV12-3 or TRBV12-4 and TRBJ2-3; 8 nucleotides agree with TRBD2. The J segment lost 2 bases and the V segment lost 3 bases, leaving 7 bases of the junction unmatched. The CDR3 loop spans 16 amino acids. The CDR3 coding sequence is TGTGCCAGCAGTTTCCCCAGAGCGGGGGACACAGATACGCAGTATTTT. Its protein product is CASSFPRAGDTDTQYF.

This clonotype was counted ten times or more. V gene TRBV20-1 combines with J gene TRBJ2-7, with 11 bases identical to TRBD2. The CDR3 runs to 14 residues. Trimming cost V 5 bases and J 4 bases; bases outside gene matches: 7. Germline V gene lookup returns CDR1 DFQATT and CDR2 SNEGSKA (reference sequence). CDR3 sequence: CSAFIAGGKYEQYF. CDR3 coding DNA: TGCAGTGCTTTCATAGCGGGAGGGAAATACGAGCAGTACTTC.

This clonotype was found many times. The chain carries TRBV10-3 and TRBJ2-7; tentatively, D is TRBD1 (5 bases). The CDR3 is 14 amino acids. The V gene lost 4 bases and the J gene lost 2 bases, with 12 bases spanning the gap. Germline CDR1 is ENHRY and CDR2 is SYGVKD. The CDR3 DNA reads TGTGCCATCAGTGCTGGGTACAGGACCTACGAGCAGTACTTC. Protein sequence: CAISAGYRTYEQYF.

The table lists this clonotype with many counts. The chain links TRBV20-1 to TRBJ2-7, with D possibly called TRBD1 or TRBD2 (5 bases each). CDR3 size: 14 residues. The V gene's germline CDR1 is DFQATT and CDR2 SNEGSKA (reference sequence). Deletions cut 5 bases from V and 7 bases from J, with 21 bases between. As DNA, the CDR3 is TGCAGTGCTCTGGGGCCTAGCAGCCCGAGGGAGCAGTACTTC. Protein: CSALGPSSPREQYF.

This clonotype was counted ten times or more. The V and J genes are TRBV20-1 and TRBJ2-1, with D perhaps TRBD1 (6 bases). Between the trimmed V and J ends, which lost 3 bases and 7 bases, there was a span of 13 bases. Germline lookup yields CDR1 DFQATT and CDR2 SNEGSKA (reference sequence). This CDR3 has 13 amino acids. CDR3 sequence: CSASDRHLNEQFF. The CDR3 DNA is TGCAGTGCTAGTGACAGGCACCTTAATGAGCAGTTCTTC.

This clonotype occurred many times. The V call is TRBV5-1, the J call TRBJ2-5, with 14 bases that match TRBD2. The germline gives CDR1 SGHRS, CDR2 YFSETQ. The length of the CDR3 is 15 residues. V lost 3 bases to trimming and J lost 5 bases; unmatched junction nucleotides: 3. The CDR3, as DNA: TGCGCCAGCAGCTACTGGACTAGCGGGAGGGAGACCCAGTACTTC. Translating it yields CASSYWTSGRETQYF.

This clonotype was detected ten times or more. The V and J genes are TRBV24-1 and TRBJ2-1, with D unresolved. This CDR3 has 14 residues. V was pared by 4 bases and J by 10 bases, with 16 bases between. Germline loops: CDR1 KGHDR, CDR2 SFDVKD. This CDR3 is CATSDAALSEEQFF. The CDR3 coding sequence is TGTGCCACCAGTGACGCGGCCCTATCAGAGGAGCAGTTCTTC.

This clonotype has more than one count but fewer than ten. This chain links TRBV7-9 with TRBJ2-1; D is perhaps TRBD1 or TRBD2 (5 bases each). CDR1 and CDR2 (germline): SEHNR, FQNEAQ (reference sequence). The V end was cut by 10 bases, the J end by 0 bases, with 13 bases between. The CDR3 runs to 14 residues. The CDR3 sequence is CATPLGVSYNEQFF. CDR3 sequence (DNA): TGTGCCACCCCTTTGGGGGTCTCCTACAATGAGCAGTTCTTC. The whole variable domain, remainder taken from reference TRBV7-9 and TRBJ2-1, is DTGVSQNPRHKITKRGQNVTFRCDPISEHNRLYWYRQTLGQGPEFLTYFQNEAQLEKSRLLSDRFSAERPKGSFSTLEIQRTEQGDSAMYLCATPLGVSYNEQFFGPGTRLTVL.

The rearrangement uses TRBV6-2 or TRBV6-3 and TRBJ1-4; D may be TRBD1 (6 bases). The V gene's germline CDR1 is MNHEY and CDR2 SVGEGT. Trimming pared 7 bases from V and 6 bases from J, leaving 18 bases between. This CDR3 has 15 residues. The CDR3 region has the DNA TGTGCCAGCACCTCCCGGTTGAGGGGGGATGAAAAACTGTTTTTT. Translated: CASTSRLRGDEKLFF.